This TCR beta chain was profiled in a study of cytomegalovirus exposure and HLA in healthy donors. Turning to the study itself: Earlier, 110 million or so unique TCR beta sequences were recovered from some 200 million T cells by an analysis.

General study points: It was 150 to 200 TCR beta chains that were listed as cytomegalovirus-associated. Reportedly, diagnosis of cytomegalovirus status by the classifier showed high specificity and sensitivity.

V gave up 4 bases and J gave up 6 bases, with 25 bases separating them. The CDR3 has 17 amino acids. The PCR contained 60 Vbeta and 13 Jbeta primers. Study processing details: There were some 87 million unique TCR beta chains by a later count, and around 10 million of them were shared. Assay used: immunoSEQ multiplex PCR; TCRdb lists only in-frame clones, some missing. That table is the source of V, J and clone size, and D and trimming were worked out from the DNA. The repertoire holds about 150,000 clones, with about 82% as singletons. Concerning this clone: What it binds is not known.

This receptor was obtained from a male donor in good health and CMV-seronegative. This chain connects TRBV5-3 to TRBJ1-1; TRBD1 is a possible D gene (6 bases). TRBV5-3 is given ORF status, its function remaining uncertain. Sequenced material: PBMCs. The CDR3 sequence: CARSAWGQGPVRAEAFF. DNA for the CDR3: TGTGCCAGAAGCGCCTGGGGGCAGGGCCCTGTCCGTGCTGAAGCTTTCTTT.